This T cell receptor beta chain was recovered during a study of identical twins. With respect to this clonotype: A junction boundary mismatches the germline segment, possibly from a read error.

CDR3 size: 14 residues. The germline V gene encodes CDR1 MGHRA and CDR2 YSYEKL. Using its own MiXCR run on the 5' RACE reads, TCRdb lists one record per CDR3 protein. Here the sample spans 300,000 to 400,000 distinct CDR3 sequences, about 12% being singletons. These data also formed part of another study, on yellow fever vaccine responses in identical twins.

Sequenced: CD8+ T cells sorted from blood. The receptor was derived from a woman under 30 in good health. The chain links TRBV4-1 to TRBJ2-1; possibly TRBD1 for D (7 bases). CDR3 nucleotide sequence: TGCACCAGCAGCCAAGATCGACTTCAGGGGGGGCAGTTCTTC. Amino acid sequence: CTSSQDRLQGGQFF.